These 15 T cell receptor beta chains originate from one sample sequenced in a study of shared clonotypes between healthy human individuals. Naive CD8 cells lacked CD45RO, underwent positive selection for CCR7 and left out terminally differentiated effector memory CD45RA+ cells. The protocol was immunoSEQ multiplex PCR, while the TCRdb copy is restricted to in-frame clones and leaves out a portion. The sample includes some 2,100,000 clones, about 92% of them seen just once. Sequenced material: naive CD8+ T cells from PBMCs. Receptors were obtained from a man in his late teens or twenties in good health. Some clones in this sample may be carry-over from other donors' samples.

The chain carries TRBV4-1 and TRBJ2-7, with 7 positions matching TRBD1. CDR1 is MGHRA, CDR2 YSYEKL, per germline. This CDR3 is built from 15 residues. The junction had 6 bases not matched to a gene; V was cut back by 3 bases and J by 1 base. CDR3 sequence (DNA): TGCGCCAGCAGCCAGAGGGGGCAGGGATCCTACGAGCAGTACTTC. This encodes CASSQRGQGSYEQYF.

The J gene is TRBJ2-1, the V gene TRBV4-1; D not certain. CDR3 length: 16 residues. The V gene's germline CDR1 is MGHRA and CDR2 YSYEKL. V lost 4 bases, J lost 0 bases, and 13 bases lay in between. CDR3 bases: TGCGCCAGCAGCCCCCAAGGCGAGAGCTCCTACAATGAGCAGTTCTTC. Protein sequence: CASSPQGESSYNEQFF.

The chain uses TRBV14 and TRBJ2-4; the match to TRBD2 covers 12 bases. Germline lookup yields CDR1 SGHDN and CDR2 FVKESK. The CDR3 has 19 residues. V was clipped by 4 bases and J by 2 bases; unmatched bases: 12. The DNA of the CDR3 is TGTGCCAGCAGCCGGGGGACTAGCGGGCCCGGGGGCCCCAAAAACATTCAGTACTTC. Protein sequence: CASSRGTSGPGGPKNIQYF.

The rearrangement links TRBV7-9 to TRBJ2-7; weak D call: TRBD1 (6 bases). Trimming stripped 4 bases from V and 0 bases from J, with 10 bases between. This CDR3 has 14 residues. From germline, CDR1 is SEHNR and CDR2 FQNEAQ (reference sequence). The CDR3 region is CASSSTGLSYEQYF. The CDR3 DNA follows: TGTGCCAGCAGCTCGACAGGTCTCTCCTACGAGCAGTACTTC.

The gene calls are TRBV6-5 and TRBJ2-5, with 8 nucleotides matching TRBD2. CDR1 is MNHEY and CDR2 is SVGAGI in the germline V gene. V lost 2 bases, J lost 3 bases, and 8 bases stayed unmatched. There are 16 residues in the CDR3. DNA for the CDR3: TGTGCCAGCAGTTACGGCGGCGGGAGGATCGAAGAGACCCAGTACTTC. Its translation: CASSYGGGRIEETQYF.

This clone was observed a few times. The chain is built from TRBV14 and TRBJ1-1; 8 bases agree with TRBD1. J gave up 3 bases and V 3 bases, and 9 bases lay outside the gene matches. This CDR3 is 16 amino acids long. Germline CDR1 is SGHDN and CDR2 is FVKESK. Here the CDR3 DNA reads TGTGCCAGCAGCCATATCAGGGGGCGGTTGGACACTGAAGCTTTCTTT. It codes for CASSHIRGRLDTEAFF. Combining the CDR3 with reference TRBV14 and TRBJ1-1 gives the whole variable domain EAGVTQFPSHSVIEKGQTVTLRCDPISGHDNLYWYRRVMGKEIKFLLHFVKESKQDESGMPNNRFLAERTGGTYSTLKVQPAELEDSGVYFCASSHIRGRLDTEAFFGQGTRLTVV.

V and J are TRBV7-8 and TRBJ2-7; 8 bases are shared with TRBD1. This CDR3 has 14 amino acids. V shed 4 bases, J shed 6 bases, and the junction held 8 bases outside the gene matches. Per germline, CDR1 SGHVS and CDR2 FQNEAQ. CDR3 amino acids: CASSSRTGSGEQYF. The CDR3 region has the DNA TGTGCCAGCAGCTCAAGGACAGGGTCGGGCGAGCAGTACTTC.

V gene TRBV19 combines with J gene TRBJ2-6, with D unclear. The CDR3 totals 16 residues. Germline CDR1 and CDR2: LNHDA and SQIVND (reference sequence). V was cut by 4 bases and J by 0 bases, with 10 bases left in between. The CDR3 DNA sequence: TGTGCCAGTAGTACTTACGGATCCTCTGGGGCCAACGTCCTGACTTTC. It codes for CASSTYGSSGANVLTF.

The chain couples TRBV10-3 to TRBJ2-1; perhaps TRBD2 as D (6 bases). V was clipped by 4 bases and J by 0 bases, with 10 bases between them. The germline gives CDR1 ENHRY, CDR2 SYGVKD. CDR3 size: 15 residues. Here the CDR3 reads CAISAAGPSYNEQFF. The CDR3 coding sequence is TGTGCCATCAGTGCGGCGGGACCCTCCTACAATGAGCAGTTCTTC.

This chain links TRBV5-1 with TRBJ2-3; tentatively, D is TRBD1 (6 bases). The length of the CDR3 is 14 residues. V lost 0 bases, J lost 5 bases, and 10 bases lay in between. Germline V lookup: CDR1 SGHRS, CDR2 YFSETQ. In nucleotides, the CDR3 is TGCGCCAGCAGCTTGGACAGGGCGGTAGATACGCAGTATTTT. It encodes CASSLDRAVDTQYF.

DNA of the CDR3: TGTGCCAGCAGCGATAGAAAGGGACCCACTGAAAAACTGTTTTTT. Translation: CASSDRKGPTEKLFF. The J gene is TRBJ1-4, the V gene TRBV7-9; weak D call: TRBD1 (5 bases). Trimming took off 5 bases at V and 7 bases at J, with 17 bases between the two ends. Germline V gene data show CDR1 as SEHNR and CDR2 as FQNEAQ (reference sequence). The CDR3 is 15 amino acids.

V and J are TRBV4-1 and TRBJ2-1; D ambiguous. Per germline, CDR1 MGHRA and CDR2 YSYEKL. The CDR3 consists of 16 residues. Trimming shortened V by 0 bases and J by 9 bases, and 18 bases separated the two germline ends. The CDR3 is CASSQETVVAFGEQFF. The CDR3 nucleotides read TGCGCCAGCAGCCAAGAAACGGTAGTTGCCTTTGGTGAGCAGTTCTTC.

This chain links TRBV30 with TRBJ2-2; D call uncertain. The CDR3 loop spans 14 amino acids. Trimming removed 3 bases from V and 0 bases from J, with 8 bases in between. Germline CDR1 reads GTSNPN; CDR2 reads SVGIG (reference sequence). The CDR3 DNA follows: TGTGCCTGGAGCGGTCATCCGAACACCGGGGAGCTGTTTTTT. Amino acids: CAWSGHPNTGELFF.

J is TRBJ1-2 and V is TRBV6-5; possibly TRBD1 for D (5 bases). CDR1 and CDR2 (germline): MNHEY, SVGAGI. This CDR3 has 15 residues. Trimming stripped 6 bases from V and 0 bases from J, with 14 bases between. CDR3: CASRTPNRPNYGYTF. The CDR3 coding sequence is TGTGCCAGCAGAACCCCCAACAGGCCTAACTATGGCTACACCTTC.

The V gene is TRBV19, the J gene TRBJ2-2; possibly TRBD1 or TRBD2 for D (5 bases each). The CDR3 length is 14 residues. Trimming pared 10 bases from V and 1 base from J, leaving 13 bases between. Germline V lookup: CDR1 LNHDA, CDR2 SQIVND (reference sequence). CDR3 loop: CATTWGWNTGELFF. For the CDR3, the DNA is TGTGCCACCACGTGGGGGTGGAACACCGGGGAGCTGTTTTTT. Looking up the rest from reference TRBV19 and TRBJ2-2 gives the full variable domain: DGGITQSPKYLFRKEGQNVTLSCEQNLNHDAMYWYRQDPGQGLRLIYYSQIVNDFQKGDIAEGYSVSREKKESFPLTVTSAQKNPTAFYLCATTWGWNTGELFFGEGSRLTVL.